These T cell receptor beta chains were read from a single sample in a study of blood T cell repertoires in COVID-19. The table came from immunoSEQ multiplex PCR; TCRdb's copy has only in-frame clones and leaves some out. The sample shows about 400,000 clones, around 86% of them seen only once. Sequencing was done on a sample of peripheral blood. Receptors were obtained from a human donor in a cohort sampled during active COVID-19. The CDR3 runs from the conserved cysteine through the conserved F or W. Each record gives: clone size, J gene, D gene, V gene, CDR3 length, CDR3 DNA, CDR3 protein. A D gene is named only where the DNA matches it firmly. Clone size, where shown, is once, few, many, or a class for clones that have expanded.

>.|TRBJ2-7|.|TRBV25-1|15
TGTGCCAGCAGTGCCCCAGGGGCCCCCCTCTACGAGCAGTACTTC
CASSAPGAPLYEQYF
>.|TRBJ2-3|TRBD2|TRBV4-2|16
TGTGCCAGCAGCCAAGAGGGGACTAGCGGGAGCGATACGCAGTATTTT
CASSQEGTSGSDTQYF
>.|TRBJ1-6|.|TRBV14|14
TGTGCCAGCAGCCCTTTAGGGCGGGAATCACCCCTCCACTTT
CASSPLGRESPLHF
>.|TRBJ2-2|.|TRBV30|12
TGTGCCTGGGAGACTAGCACCGGGGAGCTGTTTTTT
CAWETSTGELFF
>.|TRBJ2-5|.|TRBV5-8|17
TGTGCCAGCAGCTTGACGCTAGCAGGAGGAATCGGTGAGACCCAGTACTTC
CASSLTLAGGIGETQYF
>.|TRBJ2-1|TRBD2|TRBV7-9|17
TGTGCCAGCAGCCGCCTCGTCGGCGGGAGCTCCTACAATGAGCAGTTCTTC
CASSRLVGGSSYNEQFF
>.|TRBJ2-3|TRBD2|TRBV2|14
TGTGCCAGCAGTGAGGGTGCGGGGGGAGATACGCAGTATTTT
CASSEGAGGDTQYF
>.|TRBJ2-1|.|TRBV5-1|17
TGCGCCAGCAGCCCTGCCCAGATTGATTACCTCTACAATGAGCAGTTCTTC
CASSPAQIDYLYNEQFF
>.|TRBJ2-1|TRBD2|TRBV5-8|15
TGTGCCAGCAGCTTGGGTACAGCGGGAGGCGATGAGCAGTTCTTC
CASSLGTAGGDEQFF
>.|TRBJ2-1|.|TRBV19|18
TGTGCCAGTAGTATAGCGGGGGACGGGTCCCAAAGAATCAATGAGCAGTTCTTC
CASSIAGDGSQRINEQFF
>.|TRBJ2-7|TRBD2|TRBV5-1|13
TGCGCCAGCAGCTTGGCTAGCGGCTACGAGCAGTACTTC
CASSLASGYEQYF
>few|TRBJ2-7|.|TRBV7-9|14
TGTGCCAGCAGCTCCTTAATGGGGGGTAGCGAGCAGTACTTC
CASSSLMGGSEQYF
>once|TRBJ1-5|.|TRBV19|17
TGTGCCAGTAGCCCTATAGCCCCGGGTTCGGGGGATCAGCCCCAGCATTTT
CASSPIAPGSGDQPQHF
>.|TRBJ1-6|TRBD1|TRBV4-2|18
TGTGCCAGCAGCCAAGATCTTTCAGGGGGCATTGGTAATTCACCCCTCCACTTT
CASSQDLSGGIGNSPLHF
>.|TRBJ1-2|.|TRBV2|15
TGTGCCAGCAGTTCTCCACCGACAGTCAACTATGGCTACACCTTC
CASSSPPTVNYGYTF
>.|TRBJ1-5|TRBD1|TRBV7-2|15
TGTGCCAGCAGCTTAGAAGACAGGGGCTGGCAGCCCCAGCATTTT
CASSLEDRGWQPQHF
>once|TRBJ1-3|.|TRBV7-8|15
TGTGCCAGCAGCTTACGACTCCAGTTTGGAAACACCATATATTTT
CASSLRLQFGNTIYF
>.|TRBJ2-4|.|TRBV12-1|15
TGTGCCAGCAGCCTCAGGGCTCTAGCCAAAAACATTCAGTACTTC
CASSLRALAKNIQYF
>.|TRBJ2-3|TRBD2|TRBV2|14
TGTGCCAGCAGTGTCACTAGCGGGGTAGATACGCAGTATTTT
CASSVTSGVDTQYF
>.|TRBJ2-5|.|TRBV3-1/TRBV3-2|14
TGTGCCAGCAGCCAAGATATGATCGTAGGACTTCCGTACTTC
CASSQDMIVGLPYF
>.|TRBJ2-3|.|TRBV12-3/TRBV12-4|13
TGTGCCAGCAGTTTAACGACGACAGGAGGGCAGTATTTT
CASSLTTTGGQYF
>.|TRBJ1-2|.|TRBV18|12
TGTGCCAGCTCACGAAGAGTGTGGGGCTACACCTTC
CASSRRVWGYTF
>once|TRBJ1-2|TRBD1|TRBV2|17
TGTGCCAGCAGTGAATACGAGGGGGCAGAAGGGAACTATGGCTACACCTTC
CASSEYEGAEGNYGYTF
>.|TRBJ1-2|.|TRBV6-5|13
TGTGCCATGCGAAACAGGGAAAACTATGGCTACACCTTC
CAMRNRENYGYTF
>.|TRBJ2-2|TRBD2|TRBV7-2|16
TGTGCCAGCAGCTTACCGGGGGGGCCGGGCACCGGGGAGCTGTTTTTT
CASSLPGGPGTGELFF
>.|TRBJ2-5|.|TRBV7-9|14
TGTGCCAGCAGCCCGTCTTCAGGGGAAGAGACCCAGTACTTC
CASSPSSGEETQYF
>few|TRBJ1-1|TRBD1|TRBV28|15
TGTGCCAGCAGTTTCGGGGACAGGCTAAACACTGAAGCTTTCTTT
CASSFGDRLNTEAFF
>few|TRBJ2-7|.|TRBV7-8|13
TGTGCCAGCAGCTTAGGAGCGGACTACGAGCAGTACTTC
CASSLGADYEQYF
>.|TRBJ2-3|TRBD1|TRBV7-7|14
TGTGCCAGCAGCCTGGACAGGGGGGCAGATACGCAGTATTTT
CASSLDRGADTQYF
>.|TRBJ1-1|.|TRBV7-9|12
TGTGCCAGCAGTTCCACAACGACTGAAGCTTTCTTT
CASSSTTTEAFF
>.|TRBJ1-2|TRBD1|TRBV19|14
TGTGCCAGTAGTACGCAGGGGGCAAACTATGGCTACACCTTC
CASSTQGANYGYTF
>.|TRBJ2-2|TRBD2|TRBV9|16
TGTGCCAGCAGCGTAGGAGCTAGCGGGAACACCGGGGAGCTGTTTTTT
CASSVGASGNTGELFF
>.|TRBJ2-1|TRBD2|TRBV11-3|15
TGTGCCAGCAGCTCTCGACTAGCGGGCTACAATGAGCAGTTCTTC
CASSSRLAGYNEQFF
>.|TRBJ1-5|TRBD1|TRBV10-3|13
TGTGCCATCGGGACAGGGGACGATCAGCCCCAGCATTTT
CAIGTGDDQPQHF
>once|TRBJ2-1|.|TRBV6-5|11
TGTGCCAGCAGTAGACTGGATGAGCAGTTCTTC
CASSRLDEQFF
>.|TRBJ2-6|.|TRBV29-1|13
TGCAGCGTTTTAAGCTCCGGGGCCAACGTCCTGACTTTC
CSVLSSGANVLTF
>.|TRBJ1-6|.|TRBV5-6|13
TGTGCCAGCAGACCTGGGAGTAATTCACCCCTCCACTTT
CASRPGSNSPLHF
>.|TRBJ2-1|TRBD2|TRBV27|16
TGTGCCAGCAGTTTGGCCGGGGGAGGGCGAGAGGATGAGCAGTTCTTC
CASSLAGGGREDEQFF
>.|TRBJ1-6|.|TRBV10-3|13
TGTGCCATCCGAGGCAGGGAAAATTCACCCCTCCACTTT
CAIRGRENSPLHF
>.|TRBJ1-6|.|TRBV7-9|15
TGTGCCAGCAGCTGGGGGCCTGTGGATAATTCACCCCTCCACTTT
CASSWGPVDNSPLHF
>few|TRBJ1-2|.|TRBV29-1|14
TGCAGCGTCAGACCCTTTACTGGGCCCTATGGCTACACCTTC
CSVRPFTGPYGYTF
>.|TRBJ1-1|.|TRBV19|14
TGTGCCAGTAGTATAGATCGCGATAGTACTGAAGCTTTCTTT
CASSIDRDSTEAFF
>few|TRBJ1-3|.|TRBV30|12
TGTGCCTGGAGTGTTCACAGGAAAACCATATATTTT
CAWSVHRKTIYF
>.|TRBJ2-7|TRBD2|TRBV5-4|15
TGTGCCAGCAGCCCGACGGCGGGAGCTCCCTACGAGCAGTACTTC
CASSPTAGAPYEQYF
>.|TRBJ2-7|TRBD1|TRBV19|14
TGTGCCAGTAGTACTGGGACAGAGGCCTACGAGCAGTACTTC
CASSTGTEAYEQYF
>.|TRBJ2-7|TRBD1|TRBV4-1|16
TGCGCCAGCAGCCAGGTACTCCGGGACAGGGGCCACGAGCAGTACTTC
CASSQVLRDRGHEQYF
>.|TRBJ2-7|.|TRBV15|17
TGTGCCACCAGCAGAGAAGGAGGCGGCGGCCAGACCTACGAGCAGTACTTC
CATSREGGGGQTYEQYF
>.|TRBJ2-6|TRBD1|TRBV24-1|17
TGTGCCACCAGTGATTTCGGGGACAGCTCTGGGGCCAACGTCCTGACTTTC
CATSDFGDSSGANVLTF
>.|TRBJ2-5|TRBD2|TRBV7-2|17
TGTGCCAGCAGCCTCGCTGGGATAGCGGGGGGCCAAGAGACCCAGTACTTC
CASSLAGIAGGQETQYF
>.|TRBJ2-5|.|TRBV24-1|16
TGTGCCACCAGTGACCGATCGCGGCGGGATAAAGAGACCCAGTACTTC
CATSDRSRRDKETQYF